This T cell receptor beta chain was identified during a study of blood T cell repertoires in COVID-19 (TCRdb year 2020). General notes on the study: Collaborator samples came from the United States, Italy and Spain and covered acute and convalescent phases of COVID-19. The prospective study material was composed of cDNA or gDNA derived from T cells, B-cell-depleted T cells, or PBMCs. Subjects who had been exposed to COVID-19, were actively infected with it, or had recovered from it provided the deeply sampled blood TCRbeta repertoires that made up the dataset. The repertoires were made available in a free public database intended to serve as a resource for research on the immune response to SARS-CoV-2. The samples were drawn from the first 160 participants of the ongoing ImmuneRACE study and from 1,254 subjects provided by 6 global collaborators. A de-identified subject ID, COVID-19 status, age in years and sex were almost always included in the sample metadata. Where available, HLA class I and class II types were taken from metadata supplied by the sample provider and were not determined by assay-based typing.

The CDR3 measures 16 amino acids from cysteine to phenylalanine. Of all the DNA, just the CDR3 is kept, 48 bases in frame from base 1. Trimming accounts for 4 bases at V and 3 bases at J, while the number of junction bases matched to no gene is 8. Sequences MNHNS (CDR1) and SASEGT (CDR2) are obtained from the germline V gene. TCRbeta CDR3 regions were amplified from genomic DNA using the immunoSEQ Assay, a bias-controlled multiplex PCR. For the original study's pipeline: Within the assay, amplification of reference gene primers was used to estimate how many nucleated cells each sample contained. Sequence reads were collapsed and filtered to measure the absolute abundance of every unique TCRbeta CDR3 rearrangement. Productive Simpson clonality was computed per sample as the square root of Simpson's diversity index over productive rearrangements. TCRdb holds this immuneACCESS table with in-frame rearrangements only. Some clones are missing; in checked studies, unresolved V genes explain under half, and the rest has no known cause. V, J and clone size are taken as reported in that table, and D and trimming were inferred from the DNA itself. This sample has a few hundred thousand clones in its table, and under 90% of those were observed once. About 0.94% of the sample belongs to the ten largest clones.

Overall study outcomes, separate from this receptor: The quantity of clinical and demographic metadata differed by source and by participant and was supplied without curation.

In regard to this clone: Its antigen is unknown. Base quality data are lacking; no much larger clone is found one base away.

Samples from volunteer blood donors who had recovered from COVID-19 were contributed by a second Seattle source. Whole blood was collected in K2EDTA tubes by collaborating institutions according to the institutions' own protocols. For TCRbeta analysis, collaborators shipped samples in one of three forms: frozen whole blood, isolated PBMCs, or DNA extracted from either of those sample types. Sequencing input: peripheral blood. The sequence is built from TRBV6-1 and TRBJ2-1, with 8 middle bases fitting TRBD2. This receptor was identified in a woman aged 40-49 years who had recovered from COVID-19. The bases are TGTGCCAGCAGTGTGTCAGCGGGAGCCATCTACAATGAGCAGTTCTTC. The resulting protein is CASSVSAGAIYNEQFF.